The next 10 T cell receptor beta chains were all read from a single sample in a study of blood T cell repertoires in COVID-19. The protocol was immunoSEQ multiplex PCR, while the TCRdb copy is restricted to in-frame clones and leaves out a portion. The sample records about 140,000 clones, over 75% being singletons. Specimen: peripheral blood. The receptors were gathered from a human donor in a cohort sampled during active COVID-19.

In its sample, this clone was seen a few times. The chain combines TRBV21-1 with TRBJ2-7; the table's TRBD1 call for D was not verified on the DNA. TRBV21-1 is a pseudogene. The CDR3 consists of 12 residues. CDR3: CASSNSQYEQYF. The DNA for the CDR3 is TGTGCCAGCAGCAATTCACAATACGAGCAGTACTTC.

V and J are TRBV7-3 and TRBJ1-5; D may be TRBD1 (6 bases). Germline lookup yields CDR1 SGHTA and CDR2 FQGTGA. Trimming shortened V by 1 base and J by 2 bases, and 12 bases separated the two germline ends. CDR3 length equals 16 residues. The CDR3 here is CASSLRGGSGNQPQHF. CDR3 bases: TGTGCCAGCAGCTTAAGAGGGGGAAGTGGCAATCAGCCCCAGCATTTT.

The chain employs TRBV6-4 and TRBJ2-3; weak D call: TRBD2 (6 bases). In germline, CDR1 is MRHNA, CDR2 SNTAGT. The CDR3 runs 15 residues. V gave up 2 bases and J gave up 1 base, with 10 bases separating them. Written as DNA, the CDR3 is TGTGCCAGCAGTGACGGGTCTAGCGGCACAGATACGCAGTATTTT. Protein product: CASSDGSSGTDTQYF.

This sequence joins TRBV6-1 and TRBJ1-5; 8 bases align to TRBD1. V shed 2 bases and J 4 bases; nucleotides not matched to a gene: 22. The CDR3 totals 21 residues. The germline V gene has CDR1 MNHNS and CDR2 SASEGT. CDR3 loop: CASSEFILRQGNRLRNQPQHF. CDR3 DNA: TGTGCCAGCAGTGAATTCATCCTGAGACAGGGGAACCGTCTTAGGAATCAGCCCCAGCATTTT.

This clone was seen a single time. V and J are TRBV6-5 and TRBJ1-1; 9 nucleotides agree with TRBD1. The junction had 5 bases not matched to a gene; V was cut back by 4 bases and J by 5 bases. Germline V lookup: CDR1 MNHEY, CDR2 SVGAGI. The CDR3 runs to 14 residues. The CDR3 nucleotides read TGTGCCAGCAGTTCACAGGGGGCGAAGACTGAAGCTTTCTTT. Its protein product is CASSSQGAKTEAFF.

This rearrangement joins TRBV15 to TRBJ1-2; D unresolved. In germline, CDR1 is LNHNV, CDR2 YYDKDF (reference sequence). V was pared by 0 bases and J by 7 bases, with 12 bases between. The CDR3 extends over 14 amino acids. CDR3 region: CATSRDIQSGGYTF. Written as DNA, the CDR3 is TGTGCCACCAGCAGAGATATCCAATCGGGTGGCTACACCTTC.

The gene calls are TRBV5-4 and TRBJ1-2, with 11 nucleotides matching TRBD1. The junction had 4 bases not matched to a gene; V was cut back by 4 bases and J by 5 bases. Germline V CDR1 and CDR2: SGHNT, YYREEE (reference sequence). The CDR3 runs to 14 residues. CDR3 DNA sequence: TGTGCCAGCAGCAGGGGACAGGGGGAATATGGCTACACCTTC. Amino acids: CASSRGQGEYGYTF.

This clone came up a few times. The V gene is TRBV19, the J gene TRBJ2-7, with 7 bases fitting TRBD2. Germline V CDR1 and CDR2: LNHDA, SQIVND (reference sequence). This CDR3 spans 14 amino acids. V dropped 9 bases and J dropped 2; count of bases not matched to a gene: 10. The DNA for the CDR3 is TGTGCCAGCGTGGGGGGGATCCTCCCCTACGAGCAGTACTTC. Translation gives CASVGGILPYEQYF.

V gene TRBV6-2 or TRBV6-3 combines with J gene TRBJ2-1; 13 bases are shared with TRBD2. V was clipped by 6 bases and J by 8 bases; unmatched bases: 7. In germline, CDR1 is MNHEY, CDR2 SVGEGT. This CDR3 contains 15 residues. In DNA form, the CDR3 reads TGTGCCAGCAGCTTTAGACTAGCGGGAGGTCATGAGCAGTTCTTC. This gives the protein CASSFRLAGGHEQFF.

The chain's CDR3 is CSADKPGEQFF. In DNA form, the CDR3 reads TGCAGTGCCGACAAACCGGGGGAGCAGTTCTTC. V is TRBV20-1 and J is TRBJ2-1; a possible D gene is TRBD2 (5 bases). Looked up from germline, CDR1 is DFQATT and CDR2 is SNEGSKA (reference sequence). Trimming cost V 6 bases and J 10 bases, with 13 bases left between them. The CDR3 is 11 amino acids.